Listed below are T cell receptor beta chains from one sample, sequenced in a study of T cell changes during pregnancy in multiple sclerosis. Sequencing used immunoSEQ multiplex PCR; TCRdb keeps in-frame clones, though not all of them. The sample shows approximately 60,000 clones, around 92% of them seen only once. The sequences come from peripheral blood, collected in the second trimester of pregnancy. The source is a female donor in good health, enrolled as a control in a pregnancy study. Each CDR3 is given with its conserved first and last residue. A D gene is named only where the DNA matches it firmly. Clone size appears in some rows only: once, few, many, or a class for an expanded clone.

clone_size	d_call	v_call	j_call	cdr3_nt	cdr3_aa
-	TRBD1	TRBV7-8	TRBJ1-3	TGTGCCAGCAGCTTAGGGACAGGGGTTGGAAACACCATATATTTT	CASSLGTGVGNTIYF
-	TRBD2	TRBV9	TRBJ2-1	TGTGCCAGCAGCGTAGGGGGACTAGCGGTATACAATGAGCAGTTCTTC	CASSVGGLAVYNEQFF
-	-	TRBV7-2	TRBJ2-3	TGTGCCAGCAGCTTATCGGTCTGGAGTACGCAGTATTTT	CASSLSVWSTQYF
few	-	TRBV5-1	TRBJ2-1	TGCGCCAGCAGCTTCCTTAATGAGCAGTTCTTC	CASSFLNEQFF
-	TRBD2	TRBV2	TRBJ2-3	TGTGCCAGCAGCTCCAGCGGGGTGTTTATAGATACGCAGTATTTT	CASSSSGVFIDTQYF
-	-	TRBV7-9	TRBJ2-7	TGTGCCAGCAGCCGTACGGCCTACGAGCAGTACTTC	CASSRTAYEQYF
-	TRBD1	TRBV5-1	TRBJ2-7	TGCGCCAGCAGCGGTGGCCTGGGACAGGGGAACGAGCAGTACTTC	CASSGGLGQGNEQYF
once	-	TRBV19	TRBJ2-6	TGTGCCAGTAGTATAGAGGGGAGGGGGACTGGGGCCAACGTCCTGACTTTC	CASSIEGRGTGANVLTF
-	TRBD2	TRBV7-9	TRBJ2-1	TGTGCCAGCAGCTTAGTAGGGGGTAGCGGGGACTTTTCGGGGGAGCAGTTCTTC	CASSLVGGSGDFSGEQFF
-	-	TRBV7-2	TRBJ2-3	TGTGCCAGCAGCTTAGGGTTATCGGGAAGGCCGCCCACAGATACGCAGTATTTT	CASSLGLSGRPPTDTQYF
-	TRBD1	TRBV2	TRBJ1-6	TGTGCCAGCTGCTTACAGGGGGGAAATTCACCCCTCCACTTT	CASCLQGGNSPLHF
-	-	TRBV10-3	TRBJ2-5	TGTGCCACGGGGGAACTAAAAGAGACCCAGTACTTC	CATGELKETQYF
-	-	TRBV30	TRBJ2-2	TGTGGACTACGGCGAGGCGCCGGGGAGCTGTTTTTT	CGLRRGAGELFF
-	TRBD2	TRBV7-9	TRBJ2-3	TGTGCCAGCAGCCAGGGACTAGCGGGGGGTTCAGATACGCAGTATTTT	CASSQGLAGGSDTQYF
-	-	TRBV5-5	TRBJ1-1	TGTGCCAGCACGTTTTTGGCCTCCACTGAAGCTTTCTTT	CASTFLASTEAFF
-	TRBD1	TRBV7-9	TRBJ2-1	TGTGCCCGACCAAGGGGACAGTACTCCTACAATGAGCAGTTCTTC	CARPRGQYSYNEQFF
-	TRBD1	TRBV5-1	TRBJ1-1	TGCGCCAGCAGTGGACAGGGGGGGAACACTGAAGCTTTCTTT	CASSGQGGNTEAFF
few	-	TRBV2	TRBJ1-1	TGTGCCAGCATGAGGGAGGGCACTGAAGCTTTCTTT	CASMREGTEAFF
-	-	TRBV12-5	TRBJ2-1	TGTGCTAGTGGTTTTGGAGCAAATGCATACAATGAGCAGTTCTTC	CASGFGANAYNEQFF
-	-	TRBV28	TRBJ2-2	TGTGCCAGCAGTTTGTATTACGGGGAGCTGTTTTTT	CASSLYYGELFF
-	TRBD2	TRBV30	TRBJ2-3	TGTGCCAGAGGAGGTAGCGGGGGAGGGATGGTCCGAGATACGCAGTATTTT	CARGGSGGGMVRDTQYF
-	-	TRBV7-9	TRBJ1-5	TGTGCCAGCAGCTGGGCCGTCAATCAGCCCCAGCATTTT	CASSWAVNQPQHF
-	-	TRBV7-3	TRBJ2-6	TGTGCCAGCAGCTTTAGTGGGGCCGGGGCCAACGTCCTGACTTTC	CASSFSGAGANVLTF
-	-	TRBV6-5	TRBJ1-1	TGTGCCAGCAGTTACTCCCGACCAGGGCTGGGCACTGAAGCTTTCTTT	CASSYSRPGLGTEAFF
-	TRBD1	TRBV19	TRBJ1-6	TGTGCCAGTACCCCGACGCGACAGGGGTATAATTCACCCCTCCACTTT	CASTPTRQGYNSPLHF
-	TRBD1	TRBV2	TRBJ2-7	TGTGCCAGCAACCGGGACAGGGGCAACGAGCAGTACTTC	CASNRDRGNEQYF
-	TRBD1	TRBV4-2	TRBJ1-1	TGTGCCAGCAGCCAAGGACAGGGGGTAACTGAAGCTTTCTTT	CASSQGQGVTEAFF
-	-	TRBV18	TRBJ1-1	TGTGCCAGCTCACCTAACCCCCCAGGGGTGAACACTGAAGCTTTCTTT	CASSPNPPGVNTEAFF
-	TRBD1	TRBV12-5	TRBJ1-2	TGTGCTAGTGGTTTGGAACTTCGACAGGGCCCACCTGGCGGCTATGGCTACACCTTC	CASGLELRQGPPGGYGYTF
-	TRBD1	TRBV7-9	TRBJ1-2	TGTGCCAGCAGCTTAGCCCCGGGACAGGGGGAAGATGGCTACACCTTC	CASSLAPGQGEDGYTF
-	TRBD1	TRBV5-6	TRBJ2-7	TGTGCCAGCTTCCCACGGGACAGGCAACTCCACGAGCAGTACTTC	CASFPRDRQLHEQYF
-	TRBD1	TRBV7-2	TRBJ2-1	TGTGCCAGCAGCTTAGTTGGGACAGGGCCGAAACTCTCCTACAATGAGCAGTTCTTC	CASSLVGTGPKLSYNEQFF
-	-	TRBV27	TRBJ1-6	TGTGCCAGCACGACCGGGGGAAATTCACCCCTCCACTTT	CASTTGGNSPLHF
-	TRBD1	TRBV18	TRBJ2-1	TGTGCCAGCTCACAAGTCGGGACAGCCCTTAATGAGCAGTTCTTC	CASSQVGTALNEQFF
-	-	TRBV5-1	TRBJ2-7	TGCGCCAGCAGCTTGGATCGAAACAGGGTTTACGAGCAGTACTTC	CASSLDRNRVYEQYF